This TCR beta chain was obtained from a study of blood T cell repertoires in COVID-19. Data came from immunoSEQ multiplex PCR; TCRdb stores just in-frame clones and leaves some out. The table shows around 18,000 clones, with approximately 80% occurring only once. Germline values: CDR1 MNHNS, CDR2 SASEGT. The CDR3 sequence is 18 residues long. Deletions cut 1 base from V and 0 bases from J, with 18 bases between. Sequenced: peripheral blood. The genes are TRBV6-1 and TRBJ1-2; D may be TRBD1 (6 bases). The receptor comes from a man at least 80 years old with acute or convalescent COVID-19. The CDR3 region has the DNA TGTGCCAGCAGTGAAGGGGGGGGCAGGGCAAGCACTAACTATGGCTACACCTTC. Its translation: CASSEGGGRASTNYGYTF.